This TCR beta chain was recovered during a study of T cell responses to AZD1222 COVID-19 vaccine. Study observations and caveats: Reports say nearly half of spike-specific TCRs go after unmutated variant regions.

Produced via immunoSEQ multiplex PCR; TCRdb's table is partial and in-frame only. The repertoire holds approximately 180,000 clones, with 85% to 95% as singletons. This clone was recorded once. Its antigen is as yet unknown. This receptor was taken from an adult in good health. This specimen was peripheral blood, taken on day 0 of AZD1222 vaccination.

Written as DNA, the CDR3 is TGTGCCAGCAGCTTAATCCGGGACCCAAAAGAACCCGGGGAGCTGTTTTTT. It is translated as CASSLIRDPKEPGELFF. This chain uses TRBV7-8 with TRBJ2-2, with D perhaps assigned TRBD1 or TRBD2 (5 bases each). This CDR3 comprises 17 residues. Trimming left V 2 bases short and J 6 bases short, with 19 bases between. Germline CDR1 reads SGHVS; CDR2 reads FQNEAQ. The variable domain in full, with the rest retrieved from reference TRBV7-8 and TRBJ2-2, is GAGVSQSPRYKVAKRGQDVALRCDPISGHVSLFWYQQALGQGPEFLTYFQNEAQLDKSGLPSDRFFAERPEGSVSTLKIQRTQQEDSAVYLCASSLIRDPKEPGELFFGEGSRLTVL.